This TCR beta chain appears in the sequencing data of a study of early T cells in non-severe SARS-CoV-2 infection. TCRdb ran MiXCR on the 5' RACE reads and lists one entry per CDR3 protein. The sample holds 60,000 to 75,000 distinct CDR3 sequences; 3.5% to 6% are singletons and the top ten take 3.5% to 4%. This clonotype was counted many times. This CDR3 region has 14 residues. CDR1 is SGHRS and CDR2 is YFSETQ in the germline V gene. V lost 5 bases and J lost 2, with 13 bases in between. J is TRBJ1-1 and V is TRBV5-1; a possible D gene is TRBD1 (6 bases). This sample comprised whole blood, obtained at baseline. This receptor was taken from an adult who was a healthcare worker with PCR-confirmed SARS-CoV-2 infection or an uninfected control (not recorded which). The donor label of this sample is uncertain. Written as DNA, the CDR3 is TGCGCCAGCAGTGTACAGGGATCTAACACTGAAGCTTTCTTT. This sequence encodes CASSVQGSNTEAFF.